These 13 T cell receptor beta chains originate from one sample sequenced in a study of OX40 agonist ivuxolimab in advanced cancers. Data came from immunoSEQ multiplex PCR; TCRdb stores just in-frame clones and leaves some out. The sample includes around 45,000 clones, approximately 89% of them seen just once. The sequencing used CD4+ or CD8+ T cells sorted from blood, collected in a trial of the OX40 agonist ivuxolimab. Receptors were obtained from an adult with an advanced solid tumor such as melanoma, head and neck, liver or kidney cancer.

The V call is TRBV5-4, the J call TRBJ2-6, with a possible D match to TRBD2 (5 bases). Deletions cut 0 bases from V and 1 base from J, with 14 bases between. The CDR3 loop spans 18 amino acids. The V gene's germline CDR1 is SGHNT and CDR2 YYREEE (reference sequence). The CDR3 loop is CASSLGEAGLSGANVLTF. CDR3 in DNA: TGTGCCAGCAGCTTGGGCGAGGCGGGCCTGTCTGGGGCCAACGTCCTGACTTTC.

This sequence joins TRBV6-6 and TRBJ1-1; D is ambiguous. Trimming pared 7 bases from V and 3 bases from J, leaving 15 bases between. The CDR3 contains 14 residues. Germline assignment: CDR1 MNHNY and CDR2 SVGAGI (reference sequence). The CDR3 region is CASTTTVADTEAFF. For the CDR3, the DNA is TGTGCCAGCACGACTACAGTGGCCGACACTGAAGCTTTCTTT.

The rearrangement links TRBV30 to TRBJ2-1, with 10 bases aligning to TRBD2. This CDR3 has 15 residues. The J segment lost 3 bases and the V segment lost 3 bases, leaving 5 bases of the junction unmatched. The germline V gene encodes CDR1 GTSNPN and CDR2 SVGIG (reference sequence). The CDR3 coding sequence is TGTGCCTGGAGGGAGCGGGAGGGCGTCTACAATGAGCAGTTCTTC. Protein: CAWREREGVYNEQFF.

This clone was recorded only once. The rearrangement uses TRBV2 and TRBJ2-7; 8 bases fit TRBD2. Germline V gene lookup returns CDR1 SNHLY and CDR2 FYNNEI. V lost 10 bases, J lost 3 bases, and 20 bases stayed unmatched. The length of the CDR3 is 17 residues. Here the CDR3 DNA reads TGTGCCAACTACCCAGGGACCGGGACTAGGAATAACTACGAGCAGTACTTC. It translates to CANYPGTGTRNNYEQYF.

The chain recombines TRBV5-1 with TRBJ2-5; D gene uncertain. The CDR3 extends over 14 amino acids. Trimming removed 0 bases at V and 2 bases at J, with 8 bases between. CDR1 SGHRS and CDR2 YFSETQ come from the germline V gene. CDR3: CASSLDLPQETQYF. The CDR3 DNA reads TGCGCCAGCAGCTTGGATCTCCCTCAAGAGACCCAGTACTTC.

The genes are TRBV11-2 and TRBJ1-3, with D hard to call. Trimming took off 5 bases at V and 1 base at J, with 6 bases between the two ends. This CDR3 has 13 residues. Germline V CDR1 and CDR2: SGHAT, FQNNGV. CDR3 loop: CASSGDSGNTIYF. CDR3 DNA: TGTGCCAGCAGCGGGGATTCTGGAAACACCATATATTTT.

The V gene is TRBV9, the J gene TRBJ2-1, with 8 bases matching TRBD2. V lost 4 bases, J lost 7 bases, and 10 bases stayed unmatched. The CDR3 is 15 amino acids. Germline V lookup: CDR1 SGDLS, CDR2 YYNGEE. The CDR3 nucleotides are TGTGCCAGCAGCCCGGGGGGGGAGGCCATAAATGAGCAGTTCTTC. Residues: CASSPGGEAINEQFF.

The V gene is TRBV10-2, the J gene TRBJ2-7; 8 bases align to TRBD1. This CDR3 is built from 14 residues. V shed 1 base, J shed 6 bases, and the junction held 5 bases outside the gene matches. Germline loops: CDR1 WSHSY, CDR2 SAAADI. Here the CDR3 reads CASSEFQGALEQYV. CDR3 DNA sequence: TGCGCCAGCAGTGAGTTCCAGGGGGCCCTCGAGCAGTACGTC.

The chain is built from TRBV4-1 and TRBJ2-1; TRBD2 agrees at 9 bases. Germline V gives CDR1 MGHRA, CDR2 YSYEKL. The CDR3 consists of 14 residues. The ends lost 3 bases at V and 6 bases at J; junction bases unmatched: 3. The CDR3 region is CASSQASGANEQFF. In DNA form, the CDR3 reads TGCGCCAGCAGCCAGGCTAGCGGGGCCAATGAGCAGTTCTTC.

CDR3 in amino acids: CASSLFGQETQYF. In nucleotides, the CDR3 is TGTGCCAGCAGTTTATTTGGGCAAGAGACCCAGTACTTC. The chain couples TRBV27 to TRBJ2-5; D gene ambiguous. The CDR3 extends over 13 amino acids. Germline CDR1 reads MNHEY; CDR2 reads SMNVEV (reference sequence). Trimming left V 1 base short and J 2 bases short, with 5 bases between.

The V and J genes are TRBV7-8 and TRBJ2-1, with 11 bases aligning to TRBD2. CDR3 length equals 16 residues. Per the germline V gene, CDR1 is SGHVS and CDR2 is FQNEAQ. The trim removed 4 bases at V and 8 bases at J, leaving 10 bases unmatched. DNA for the CDR3: TGTGCCAGCAGCTATAGCGGGAGGGCCTTGTTCGATGAGCAGTTCTTC. Protein sequence: CASSYSGRALFDEQFF.

The V and J genes are TRBV28 and TRBJ1-4, with D hard to call. Germline CDR1 MDHEN, CDR2 SYDVKM. V dropped 2 bases and J dropped 0 bases, with 4 bases sitting between them. CDR3 length equals 14 residues. CDR3 amino acids: CASSLRTTNEKLFF. The CDR3 nucleotides read TGTGCCAGCAGTTTACGGACAACTAATGAAAAACTGTTTTTT.

The V gene is TRBV5-8, the J gene TRBJ2-5; the D gene is possibly TRBD1 (6 bases). Germline-derived CDR1 and CDR2 are SGHTS and YDEGEE. V lost 2 bases to trimming and J lost 2 bases, with 13 bases between them. The CDR3 is made up of 15 amino acids. The CDR3 bases are TGTGCCAGCAGCTTTGGCAGGGGAGTGCAAGAGACCCAGTACTTC. Translating gives CASSFGRGVQETQYF.